The T cell receptor beta chain described here comes from a study of cytotoxic CD8 clonotypes in ibrutinib-treated CLL. Study-level information: Responses: about 25 partial, 2 complete; after median around 70 months, about 14 stayed remitted, about twelve progressed. Notes on the study in general: Stable or contracted on treatment, public clonotypes were also uncommon. Sampling of sustained-remission and progressing patients occurred at differing times.

Trimming cost V 8 bases and J 1 base; bases outside gene matches: 5. The germline V gene encodes CDR1 MDHEN and CDR2 SYDVKM. This CDR3 region has 13 residues. Deep sequencing aimed at 1 in 200,000 to 1 in 1 million T cells' resolution. The data were produced by immunoSEQ multiplex PCR, yet TCRdb's version contains in-frame clones alone and is incomplete. There are 130,000 to 150,000 clones in the sample; around three quarters occur only once, and over 10% lies in the top ten. With regard to this clone: Its antigen is as yet unknown.

This chain joins TRBV28 and TRBJ2-7; 7 bases agree with TRBD2. The receptor was isolated from a human donor with chronic lymphocytic leukemia. The sequencing used PBMCs, collected after 12 months of ibrutinib treatment. The CDR3 DNA follows: TGTGCCAGCCTTGTCGGGGGGTCCTACGAGCAGTACTTC. Its translation: CASLVGGSYEQYF.